The TCR beta chain under discussion was sequenced for a study of OX40 agonist ivuxolimab in advanced cancers. Study information: Ivuxolimab, an antibody that agonizes OX40 (CD134), was administered to the patients. Head and neck, renal cell, melanoma or hepatocellular carcinoma were the cancers that dose-escalation patients had.

The table lists this clone with a count of one. The germline CDR1 and CDR2 sequences are SGHTA and FQGNSA. With V trimmed by 5 bases and J by 0 bases, 2 bases remained unmatched. This CDR3 contains 16 residues. TCRdb's table, derived via immunoSEQ multiplex PCR, lists solely in-frame clones and lacks some. The data show 25,000 or so clones, about 77% seen once. This clonotype originated in an adult with an advanced solid tumor such as melanoma, head and neck, liver or kidney cancer. The sequences come from CD4+ or CD8+ T cells sorted from blood, collected in a trial of the OX40 agonist ivuxolimab. V is TRBV7-2 and J is TRBJ2-4; 12 nucleotides line up with TRBD2. CDR3 protein: CASSPGLAGAKNIQYF. The CDR3 DNA follows: TGTGCCAGCAGCCCGGGACTAGCGGGAGCCAAAAACATTCAGTACTTC.